The present entry profiles one T cell receptor beta chain with its context. What it recognizes is unknown. The sample belongs to a study of shared clonotypes between healthy human individuals. About the study: A couple of women and a few men aged 18 to 49 made up the donors.

Source study methods: With immunoSEQ giving junction-only sequences and no quality scores, filtering differed. The method was immunoSEQ multiplex PCR; TCRdb's version includes in-frame clones alone and lacks a portion of them. V and J calls and clone size are given by that table; D and trimming were obtained from the DNA. This sample has about 2.2 million clones, with roughly 93% found just once. General study points: A generally larger estimated richness was seen in naive subsets than in memory subsets. Represented genetic and exposure-history diversity was restricted by having few donors.

Trimming shortened V by 9 bases and J by 0 bases, and 14 bases separated the two germline ends. Germline V CDR1 and CDR2: MNHEY, SVGAGI. CDR3 length: 14 amino acids. Naive CD8 cells lacked CD45RO, underwent positive selection for CCR7 and left out terminally differentiated effector memory CD45RA+ cells. This chain uses TRBV6-5 with TRBJ1-1; D ambiguous. The receptor's source is a man younger than 35 in good health. Some clones in this sample may be carry-over from other donors' samples. The sample was naive CD8+ T cells from PBMCs. The CDR3 nucleotides are TGTGCCAGTAGTGTGGCAGTGATGAACACTGAAGCTTTCTTT. Translation gives CASSVAVMNTEAFF.